These T cell receptor beta chains were read from a single sample in a study of radiotherapy plus CTLA-4 blockade in lung cancer. The repertoire was sequenced with immunoSEQ multiplex PCR; TCRdb's copy has only in-frame clones and lacks some. The sample carries about 1,600 clones, 88% recorded once. Sequencing was performed on tumor tissue, taken from a patient treated with radiotherapy plus ipilimumab. The receptors were sampled from a human donor with non-small cell lung cancer who had a complete response to radiotherapy plus ipilimumab. Each CDR3 is given with its conserved first and last residue. A D gene is named only where the DNA matches it firmly. Some rows have no size entry. The others give once, few or many, or a class for an expanded clone.

TRBJ2-5	TRBV11-3	NA	NA	CASSREGFQETQYF	TGTGCCAGCAGCCGCGAAGGTTTCCAAGAGACCCAGTACTTC
TRBJ1-1	TRBV19	NA	NA	CATKTMTEAFF	TGTGCCACCAAGACCATGACTGAAGCTTTCTTT
TRBJ2-7	TRBV28	TRBD1	NA	CASSGWGQGDEQYF	TGTGCCAGCAGTGGCTGGGGACAGGGGGACGAGCAGTACTTC
TRBJ1-2	TRBV7-9	NA	NA	CASSLYSQDTF	TGTGCCAGCAGCTTATATTCGCAGGACACCTTC
TRBJ1-1	TRBV29-1	NA	few	CSVQGDGTEAFF	TGCAGCGTTCAGGGAGATGGCACTGAAGCTTTCTTT
TRBJ1-3	TRBV7-8	NA	NA	CASSRSGTTGNTIYF	TGTGCCAGCAGCCGTTCCGGGACGACCGGAAACACCATATATTTT
TRBJ2-1	TRBV5-1	TRBD2	NA	CASSWGGLAGSNEQFF	TGCGCCAGCAGCTGGGGGGGACTAGCGGGCTCCAATGAGCAGTTCTTC
TRBJ1-2	TRBV19	NA	NA	CASSSRLGSTNYGYTF	TGTGCCAGTAGTTCTCGACTGGGGAGTACTAACTATGGCTACACCTTC
TRBJ2-5	TRBV12-5	NA	NA	CASGLQTGPQETQYF	TGTGCTAGTGGTTTGCAAACAGGGCCCCAAGAGACCCAGTACTTC
TRBJ2-1	TRBV7-8	TRBD2	NA	CASSRGLAGESSYNEQFF	TGTGCCAGCAGCCGGGGACTAGCGGGGGAGAGCTCCTACAATGAGCAGTTCTTC
TRBJ1-5	TRBV27	TRBD1	NA	CASSLRYRGSNQPQHF	TGTGCCAGCAGTTTAAGGTACAGGGGGAGCAATCAGCCCCAGCATTTT
TRBJ1-2	TRBV9	TRBD1	NA	CASSALTGRYGYTF	TGTGCCAGCAGCGCCTTGACAGGGCGCTATGGCTACACCTTC
TRBJ2-1	TRBV28	TRBD2	NA	CASCPPSGVLYNEQFF	TGTGCCAGCTGTCCCCCTAGCGGCGTTTTATACAATGAGCAGTTCTTC
TRBJ2-2	TRBV4-3	NA	NA	CASSETNTGELFF	TGCGCCAGCAGCGAAACGAACACCGGGGAGCTGTTTTTT
TRBJ2-5	TRBV11-3	NA	NA	CASSLDSHQETQYF	TGTGCCAGCAGCTTAGACTCACATCAAGAGACCCAGTACTTC
TRBJ1-5	TRBV7-2	NA	NA	CASSLSGVNQPQHF	TGTGCCAGCAGCTTATCGGGAGTTAATCAGCCCCAGCATTTT